This entry concerns a single T cell receptor (beta chain). Sequenced by immunoSEQ multiplex PCR; TCRdb stores in-frame clones only, minus some. This table has under 1,100,000 clones, 75% to 85% appearing once. This sample stems from a study of shared clonotypes between healthy human individuals. This CDR3 is 16 amino acids long. Germline V gives CDR1 SGHRS, CDR2 YFSETQ. Trimming left V 3 bases short and J 1 base short, with 16 bases between. The rearrangement joins TRBV5-1 to TRBJ1-2, with D possibly being TRBD1 (6 bases). The TCR originated in a man younger than 35 in good health. Some clones in this sample may be carry-over from other donors' samples. The material sequenced was memory CD4+ T cells from PBMCs. Subset: CD45RA-negative fraction. CDR3 nucleotide sequence: TGCGCCAGCAGCTCAAATGGACAGCCGGTTAACTATGGCTACACCTTC. Protein: CASSSNGQPVNYGYTF.